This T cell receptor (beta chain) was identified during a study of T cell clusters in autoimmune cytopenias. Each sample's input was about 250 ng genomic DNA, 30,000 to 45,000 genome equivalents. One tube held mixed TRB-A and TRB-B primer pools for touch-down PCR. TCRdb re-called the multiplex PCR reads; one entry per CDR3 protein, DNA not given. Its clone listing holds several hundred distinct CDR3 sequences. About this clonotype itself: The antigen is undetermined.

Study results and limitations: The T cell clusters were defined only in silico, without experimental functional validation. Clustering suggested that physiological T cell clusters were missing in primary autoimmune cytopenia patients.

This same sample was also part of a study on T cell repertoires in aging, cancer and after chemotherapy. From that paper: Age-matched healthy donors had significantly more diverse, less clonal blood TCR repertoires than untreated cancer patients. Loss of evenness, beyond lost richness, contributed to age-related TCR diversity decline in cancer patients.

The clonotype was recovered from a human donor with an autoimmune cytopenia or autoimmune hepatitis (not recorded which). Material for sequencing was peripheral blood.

CDR3 residues: CASSPLGGGGLSYNEQFF. The chain uses TRBV4-1 and TRBJ2-1; without DNA, the TCRdb call of TRBD1 cannot be checked. CDR3 size: 18 residues. Germline assignment: CDR1 MGHRA and CDR2 YSYEKL.